This passage covers 32 T cell receptor beta chains from one sample sequenced in a study of a mutant IDH1 vaccine in newly diagnosed glioma. Time point described: week 5, during vaccination. Vaccine doses each comprised 300 ug of mutant IDH1 20-mer peptide, with topical imiquimod. Repertoires were generated with immunoSEQ multiplex PCR, while TCRdb's copy carries only in-frame clones and drops some. Found here are 50,000 to 65,000 clones, 80% to 85% of them singletons; the top ten hold 3% to 4%. No antigen is known for these receptors. The material was PBMCs, obtained from a glioma patient whose treatment included an IDH1 peptide vaccine. The source is a man aged 25 to 40 with glioma.

CDR3 nucleotide sequence: TGTGCCAGCAGTGTTACGTGGGACACATCCTACGAGCAGTACTTC. Its translation is CASSVTWDTSYEQYF. The V and J genes are TRBV6-1 and TRBJ2-5; perhaps TRBD1 as D (6 bases). The J call is uncertain, as TRBJ2-7 better fits the DNA end. Germline loops: CDR1 MNHNS, CDR2 SASEGT. This CDR3 spans 15 amino acids.

DNA of the CDR3: TGTGCCAGCAGACCCGGTGGGACAGGGCCAATGAACACTGAAGCTTTCTTT. Protein: CASRPGGTGPMNTEAFF. This chain links TRBV5-4 with TRBJ1-1; 9 nucleotides align to TRBD1. This CDR3 spans 17 amino acids. Germline V lookup: CDR1 SGHNT, CDR2 YYREEE (reference sequence). V trimming: 5 bases; J trimming: 0 bases; junction bases outside the gene matches: 11.

J is TRBJ1-1 and V is TRBV18; D gene unclear. The length of the CDR3 is 15 residues. Germline V gene sequence: CDR1 KGHSH, CDR2 LQKENI. V lost 2 bases to trimming and J lost 1 base, with 11 bases between them. The CDR3 reads CASSPGTDWNTEAFF. CDR3 DNA: TGTGCCAGCTCACCAGGTACCGATTGGAACACTGAAGCTTTCTTT.

The rearrangement joins TRBV5-1 to TRBJ2-1, with a weak D call TRBD1 (6 bases). CDR1 and CDR2 (germline): SGHRS, YFSETQ. The ends were cut back, 4 bases at V and 10 bases at J, with 12 bases in the middle. This CDR3 has 12 amino acids. This chain's CDR3 is CASSVQQGEQFF. The CDR3 region has the DNA TGCGCCAGCAGCGTGCAACAGGGCGAGCAGTTCTTC.

This chain links TRBV9 with TRBJ2-3; the D gene could be TRBD1 or TRBD2 (6 bases each). V lost 0 bases, J lost 4 bases, and 18 bases lay in between. Germline CDR1 and CDR2: SGDLS and YYNGEE. The CDR3 has 17 amino acids. This CDR3 is CASSVAVTGASPDTQYF. CDR3 nucleotide sequence: TGTGCCAGCAGCGTAGCTGTTACGGGGGCCTCACCAGATACGCAGTATTTT. Full variable domain (rest looked up from reference TRBV9 and TRBJ2-3): DSGVTQTPKHLITATGQRVTLRCSPRSGDLSVYWYQQSLDQGLQFLIQYYNGEERAKGNILERFSAQQFPDLHSELNLSSLELGDSALYFCASSVAVTGASPDTQYFGPGTRLTVL.

The chain has TRBV11-3 and TRBJ2-5, with D hard to call. V shed 1 base and J shed 4 bases, with 13 bases lying between them. CDR3 length equals 15 residues. Germline loops: CDR1 SGHNT, CDR2 YENEEA. The CDR3 DNA reads as TGTGCCAGCAGCTTAGGTACACAAGCGCCAGAGACCCAGTACTTC. Encoded protein: CASSLGTQAPETQYF.

The rearrangement links TRBV19 to TRBJ2-7; D call uncertain. Germline CDR1 LNHDA, CDR2 SQIVND (reference sequence). Trimming stripped 7 bases from V and 3 bases from J, with 19 bases between. The CDR3 loop spans 15 amino acids. CDR3: CASTNGWGSSYEQYF. DNA for the CDR3: TGTGCCAGTACCAATGGCTGGGGTAGTAGCTACGAGCAGTACTTC.

This clone was observed once. The rearrangement links TRBV28 to TRBJ1-2, with D perhaps TRBD1 (5 bases). Deletions cut 1 base from V and 4 bases from J, with 7 bases between. There are 13 residues in the CDR3. CDR1 is MDHEN, CDR2 SYDVKM, per germline. Here the CDR3 DNA reads TGTGCCAGCAGTTTATTTCAGGGCTATGGCTACACCTTC. Translated: CASSLFQGYGYTF.

This clone was recorded a few times. This chain links TRBV9 with TRBJ2-1, with 13 bases matching TRBD2. CDR1 and CDR2 (germline): SGDLS, YYNGEE. Trimming cost V 0 bases and J 4 bases; bases outside gene matches: 7. CDR3 length equals 18 residues. The CDR3 reads CASSVELAGGQWYNEQFF. CDR3 DNA sequence: TGTGCCAGCAGCGTAGAACTAGCGGGGGGGCAATGGTACAATGAGCAGTTCTTC.

The chain joins TRBV2 to TRBJ2-4, with unresolved D. Germline CDR1 and CDR2: SNHLY and FYNNEI. The V end was cut by 0 bases, the J end by 6 bases, with 12 bases between. The CDR3 runs 15 residues. CDR3 sequence: CASSEALRPPNIQYF. The CDR3 DNA is TGTGCCAGCAGTGAAGCGCTTCGGCCTCCAAACATTCAGTACTTC.

The count of this clone is one. V gene TRBV7-8 combines with J gene TRBJ2-1; 7 positions match TRBD2. CDR3 length: 14 residues. The V and J ends lost 3 bases and 4 bases, in that order; junction bases with no gene match: 3. Germline CDR1 reads SGHVS; CDR2 reads FQNEAQ. DNA for the CDR3: TGTGCCAGCAGCTTCCCCGGGGGGTACAATGAGCAGTTCTTC. Translated, it gives CASSFPGGYNEQFF.

This chain uses TRBV6-1 with TRBJ1-2; possible D gene TRBD1, 6 bases. With 5 bases removed from V and 2 bases from J, the gap between germline ends came to 12 bases. The germline gives CDR1 MNHNS, CDR2 SASEGT. The CDR3 is made up of 14 amino acids. CDR3 region: CASSSGGNNYGYTF. The CDR3 region has the DNA TGTGCCAGCAGTTCTGGGGGCAACAACTATGGCTACACCTTC.

The rearrangement uses TRBV5-6 and TRBJ2-5; D not resolved. Germline lookup yields CDR1 SGHDT and CDR2 YYEEEE. The V gene lost 2 bases and the J gene lost 4 bases, with 3 bases spanning the gap. The CDR3 is 11 amino acids. CDR3 amino acids: CASSFRETQYF. CDR3 bases: TGTGCCAGCAGCTTTAGAGAGACCCAGTACTTC.

The chain joins TRBV12-5 to TRBJ1-5; D is undetermined. V was cut by 7 bases and J by 3 bases, with 7 bases left in between. Germline loops: CDR1 LGHNT, CDR2 FRNRAP. The CDR3 contains 12 residues. Written as DNA, the CDR3 is TGTGCTAGTGCCACCCTCAATCAGCCCCAGCATTTT. Its protein product is CASATLNQPQHF. Combining the CDR3 with reference TRBV12-5 and TRBJ1-5 gives the whole variable domain DARVTQTPRHKVTEMGQEVTMRCQPILGHNTVFWYRQTMMQGLELLAYFRNRAPLDDSGMPKDRFSAEMPDATLATLKIQPSEPRDSAVYFCASATLNQPQHFGDGTRLSIL.

The DNA for the CDR3 is TGTGCCACCATGGGGCGGCTTTCTGGGGCCAACGTCCTGACTTTC. Translated, it gives CATMGRLSGANVLTF. The rearrangement links TRBV15 to TRBJ2-6, with D perhaps matching TRBD1 (5 bases). This CDR3 contains 15 residues. CDR1 and CDR2 (germline): LNHNV, YYDKDF (reference sequence). The V and J ends lost 7 bases and 1 base respectively, with 11 bases between them.

The rearrangement links TRBV10-2 to TRBJ2-7; D not certain. Germline V gives CDR1 WSHSY, CDR2 SAAADI. The CDR3 has 11 amino acids. V was cut by 6 bases and J by 3 bases, with 6 bases left in between. In DNA form, the CDR3 reads TGCGCCAGCAGCCGTAGCTACGAGCAGTACTTC. It is translated as CASSRSYEQYF.

This clone was detected a few times. Other DNA sequences of this sample code for an identical CDR3. This sequence joins TRBV28 and TRBJ2-7; no firm D call. V was cut by 1 base and J by 1 base, with 8 bases left in between. This CDR3 is 14 amino acids long. Germline V lookup: CDR1 MDHEN, CDR2 SYDVKM. Written as DNA, the CDR3 is TGTGCCAGCAGTTTATCGCCCTCTTCCTACGAGCAGTACTTC. Amino acids: CASSLSPSSYEQYF.

CDR3 amino acids: CASSYDPPNTEAFF. As DNA, the CDR3 is TGTGCCAGCAGTTACGACCCCCCGAACACTGAAGCTTTCTTT. The J gene is TRBJ1-1, the V gene TRBV6-5; D call uncertain. Trimming left V 2 bases short and J 1 base short, with 8 bases between. The CDR3 loop spans 14 amino acids. CDR1 is MNHEY and CDR2 is SVGAGI in the germline V gene.

The chain uses TRBV5-4 and TRBJ1-1; 10 bases are shared with TRBD1. CDR1 is SGHNT and CDR2 is YYREEE in the germline V gene (reference sequence). V trimming: 5 bases; J trimming: 5 bases; junction bases outside the gene matches: 3. The CDR3 has 13 amino acids. CDR3 amino acids: CASSRDRGTEAFF. CDR3 DNA sequence: TGTGCCAGCAGTCGGGACAGGGGTACTGAAGCTTTCTTT.

This chain uses TRBV19 with TRBJ1-3; no firm D call. Looked up from germline, CDR1 is LNHDA and CDR2 is SQIVND (reference sequence). CDR3 length: 16 residues. Trimming stripped 2 bases from V and 0 bases from J, with 11 bases between. CDR3 nucleotides: TGTGCCAGTAGTATAAGTCGGCTTGGCTCTGGAAACACCATATATTTT. Its protein is CASSISRLGSGNTIYF.

This chain uses TRBV13 with TRBJ1-5, with D possibly TRBD1 on 5 matching bases. CDR3 length: 15 amino acids. Germline CDR1 is PRHDT and CDR2 is FYEKMQ (reference sequence). The V end was cut by 4 bases, the J end by 5 bases, with 15 bases between. In DNA, the CDR3 is TGTGCCAGCAGCTCCGGGTGGGGGACGGATCAGCCCCAGCATTTT. It is translated as CASSSGWGTDQPQHF.

This chain links TRBV11-2 with TRBJ1-4; D not certain. V lost 2 bases, J lost 7 bases, and 14 bases lay in between. This CDR3 has 15 residues. Germline CDR1 reads SGHAT; CDR2 reads FQNNGV. CDR3 amino acids: CASSLLRVGGEKLFF. For the CDR3, the DNA is TGTGCCAGCAGCTTATTGAGGGTGGGTGGTGAAAAACTGTTTTTT.

With regard to this clone: The junction departs from germline at one end; a sequencing error may be responsible. The chain joins TRBV5-1 to TRBJ2-7; D remains ambiguous. Looked up from germline, CDR1 is SGHRS and CDR2 is YFSETQ. CDR3 size: 14 residues. The CDR3 is CASSRTETILEQYF. CDR3 in DNA: TGTGCCAGCAGCCGCACGGAAACAATCCTCGAGCAGTACTTC.

The rearrangement joins TRBV15 to TRBJ2-5; D uncertain. The CDR3 extends over 12 amino acids. The germline CDR1 and CDR2 sequences are LNHNV and YYDKDF (reference sequence). V lost 3 bases, J lost 5 bases, and 7 bases lay in between. The CDR3 region is CATSRHAETQYF. CDR3 bases: TGTGCCACCAGCAGGCATGCCGAGACCCAGTACTTC.

The V call is TRBV19, the J call TRBJ2-7; possibly TRBD1 or TRBD2 for D (5 bases each). V lost 1 base, J lost 7 bases, and 14 bases lay in between. Germline assignment: CDR1 LNHDA and CDR2 SQIVND (reference sequence). The CDR3 extends over 14 amino acids. The CDR3 DNA reads as TGTGCCAGTAGTATAGTCGAGGGGCTGGGGGAGCAGTACTTC. It codes for CASSIVEGLGEQYF.

The chain carries TRBV2 and TRBJ2-7; no reliable D call. The V end lost 7 bases, the J end lost 5 bases, and 9 bases lay between the germline ends. This CDR3 region has 11 residues. Per germline, CDR1 SNHLY and CDR2 FYNNEI. As DNA, the CDR3 is TGTGCCAGCAATTGGTGGAACGAGCAGTACTTC. Translating it yields CASNWWNEQYF.

The chain employs TRBV5-1 and TRBJ2-7, with 9 nucleotides matching TRBD1. Germline CDR1 reads SGHRS; CDR2 reads YFSETQ. This CDR3 has 13 residues. The V and J ends lost 7 bases and 1 base, in that order; junction bases with no gene match: 3. The CDR3 bases are TGCGCCAGCCAGGACAGGGGATCCTACGAGCAGTACTTC. This codes for CASQDRGSYEQYF.

The chain employs TRBV5-1 and TRBJ1-2; D gene unclear. The ends were cut back, 0 bases at V and 2 bases at J, with 11 bases in the middle. The length of the CDR3 is 15 residues. CDR1 SGHRS and CDR2 YFSETQ come from the germline V gene. The CDR3 DNA is TGCGCCAGCAGCTTGGCCTGGGCTAAAAACTATGGCTACACCTTC. Its translation is CASSLAWAKNYGYTF.

The gene calls are TRBV9 and TRBJ2-1, with 10 bases identical to TRBD2. V shed 4 bases, J shed 4 bases, and the junction held 8 bases outside the gene matches. The CDR3 sequence is 16 residues long. Germline assignment: CDR1 SGDLS and CDR2 YYNGEE. This chain's CDR3 is CASSQVPSGGYNEQFF. The CDR3 nucleotides are TGTGCCAGCAGCCAGGTACCTAGCGGGGGTTACAATGAGCAGTTCTTC.

CDR3 bases: TGTGCCAGCAGTGATTTAGGGATTTACGAGCAGTACTTC. Translation: CASSDLGIYEQYF. This sequence joins TRBV2 and TRBJ2-7; no clear D gene. CDR3 length equals 13 residues. The V and J ends lost 3 bases and 4 bases respectively, with 10 bases between them. The V gene's germline CDR1 is SNHLY and CDR2 FYNNEI.

V and J are TRBV19 and TRBJ1-5; 11 bases are a match to TRBD1. The CDR3 is 16 residues long. Unmatched junction bases numbered 8, after V lost 5 bases and J lost 5 bases. Germline CDR1 LNHDA, CDR2 SQIVND (reference sequence). The CDR3 spells CASSLSGTGGHQPQHF. The CDR3 DNA follows: TGTGCCAGTAGTTTATCCGGGACAGGGGGTCATCAGCCCCAGCATTTT.

The chain employs TRBV15 and TRBJ2-5; D gene ambiguous. The CDR3 has 11 residues. Trimming left V 3 bases short and J 1 base short, with 0 bases between. Germline CDR1 is LNHNV and CDR2 is YYDKDF (reference sequence). The CDR3 DNA is TGTGCCACCAGCAGCCAAGAGACCCAGTACTTC. It codes for CATSSQETQYF.